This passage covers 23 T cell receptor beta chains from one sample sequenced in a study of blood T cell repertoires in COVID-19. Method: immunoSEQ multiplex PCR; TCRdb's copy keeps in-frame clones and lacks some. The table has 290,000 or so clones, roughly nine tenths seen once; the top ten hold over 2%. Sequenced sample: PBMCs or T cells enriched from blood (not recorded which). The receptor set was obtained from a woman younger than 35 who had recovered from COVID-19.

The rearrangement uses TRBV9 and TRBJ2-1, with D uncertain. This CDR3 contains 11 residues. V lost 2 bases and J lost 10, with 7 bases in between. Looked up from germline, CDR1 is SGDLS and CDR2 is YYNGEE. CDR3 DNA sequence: TGTGCCAGCAGCGTCGGTGCAGAGCAGTTCTTC. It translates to CASSVGAEQFF.

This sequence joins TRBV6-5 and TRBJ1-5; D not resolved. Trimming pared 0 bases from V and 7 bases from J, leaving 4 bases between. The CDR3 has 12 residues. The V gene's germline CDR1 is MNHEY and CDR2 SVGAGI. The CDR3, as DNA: TGTGCCAGCAGTTACTCGTCACAGCCCCAGCATTTT. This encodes CASSYSSQPQHF.

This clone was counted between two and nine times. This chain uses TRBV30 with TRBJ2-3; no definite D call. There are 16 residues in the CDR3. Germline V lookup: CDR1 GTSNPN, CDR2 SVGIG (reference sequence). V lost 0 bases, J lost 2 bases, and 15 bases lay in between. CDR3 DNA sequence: TGTGCCTGGAGTGTACAGTCGATCGGTCCCACAGATACGCAGTATTTT. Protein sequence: CAWSVQSIGPTDTQYF.

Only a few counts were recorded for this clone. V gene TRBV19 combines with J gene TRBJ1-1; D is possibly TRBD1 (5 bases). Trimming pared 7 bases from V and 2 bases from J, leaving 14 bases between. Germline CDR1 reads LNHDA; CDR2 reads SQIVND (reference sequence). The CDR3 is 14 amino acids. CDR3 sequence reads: CASIPGYGNTEAFF. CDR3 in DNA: TGTGCCAGTATCCCAGGGTATGGAAACACTGAAGCTTTCTTT.

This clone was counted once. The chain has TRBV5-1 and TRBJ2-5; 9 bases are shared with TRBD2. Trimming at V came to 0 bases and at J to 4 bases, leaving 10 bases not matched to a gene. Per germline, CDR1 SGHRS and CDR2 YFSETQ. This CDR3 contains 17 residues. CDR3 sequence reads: CASSLAPGTSSGETQYF. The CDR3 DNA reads TGCGCCAGCAGCTTGGCCCCCGGGACTAGCTCCGGAGAGACCCAGTACTTC.

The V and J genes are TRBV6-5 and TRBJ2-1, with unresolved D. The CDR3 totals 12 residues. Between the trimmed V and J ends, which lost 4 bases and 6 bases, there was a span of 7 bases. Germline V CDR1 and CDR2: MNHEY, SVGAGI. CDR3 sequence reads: CASSSYSNEQFF. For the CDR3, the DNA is TGTGCCAGCAGTTCCTACAGCAATGAGCAGTTCTTC.

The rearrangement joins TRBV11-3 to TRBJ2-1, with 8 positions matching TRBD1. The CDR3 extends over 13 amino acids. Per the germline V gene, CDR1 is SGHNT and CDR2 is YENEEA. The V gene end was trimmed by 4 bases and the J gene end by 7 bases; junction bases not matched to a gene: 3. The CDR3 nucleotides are TGTGCCAGCAGCTACGACAGGGGTAATGAGCAGTTCTTC. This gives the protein CASSYDRGNEQFF.

CDR3 nucleotides: TGTGCCAGCAGCCATCGACAGGGAGGTCAGCCCCAGCATTTT. Protein product: CASSHRQGGQPQHF. The V gene is TRBV28, the J gene TRBJ1-5, with 7 bases identical to TRBD1. The CDR3 is 14 residues long. Germline CDR1 MDHEN, CDR2 SYDVKM. V was clipped by 6 bases and J by 6 bases; unmatched bases: 8.

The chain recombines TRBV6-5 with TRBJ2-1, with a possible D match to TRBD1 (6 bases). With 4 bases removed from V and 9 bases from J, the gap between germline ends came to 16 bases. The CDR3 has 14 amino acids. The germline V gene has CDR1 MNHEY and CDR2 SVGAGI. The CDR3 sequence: CASSSDNRAGEQFF. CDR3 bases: TGTGCCAGCAGTTCTGACAACAGGGCCGGTGAGCAGTTCTTC.

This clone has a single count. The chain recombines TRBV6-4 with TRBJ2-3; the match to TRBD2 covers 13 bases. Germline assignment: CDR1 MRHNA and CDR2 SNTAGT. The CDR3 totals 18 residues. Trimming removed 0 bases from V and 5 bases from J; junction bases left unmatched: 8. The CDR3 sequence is CASSDSPLAGGRGDTQYF. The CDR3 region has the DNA TGTGCCAGCAGTGACTCCCCACTAGCGGGGGGGCGAGGAGATACGCAGTATTTT.

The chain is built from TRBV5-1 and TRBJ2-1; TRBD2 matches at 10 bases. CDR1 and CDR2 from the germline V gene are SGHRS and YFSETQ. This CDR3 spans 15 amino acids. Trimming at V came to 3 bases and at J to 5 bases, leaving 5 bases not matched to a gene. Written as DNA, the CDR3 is TGCGCCAGCAGCTGGAGCGGGGGGGCCCACAATGAGCAGTTCTTC. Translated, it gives CASSWSGGAHNEQFF.

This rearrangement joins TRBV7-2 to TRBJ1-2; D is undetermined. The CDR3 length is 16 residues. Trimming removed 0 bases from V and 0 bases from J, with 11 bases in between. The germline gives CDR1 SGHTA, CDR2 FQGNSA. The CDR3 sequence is CASSLAGRTSNYGYTF. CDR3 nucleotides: TGTGCCAGCAGCTTAGCGGGCAGGACTTCTAACTATGGCTACACCTTC.

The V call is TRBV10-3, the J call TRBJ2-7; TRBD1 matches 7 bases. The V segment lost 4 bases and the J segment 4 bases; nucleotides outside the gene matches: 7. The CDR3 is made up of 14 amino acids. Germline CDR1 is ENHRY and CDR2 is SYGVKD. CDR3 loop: CAISGGQYGYEQYF. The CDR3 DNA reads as TGTGCCATCAGTGGGGGACAGTACGGTTACGAGCAGTACTTC.

The CDR3 is CASKVPGQADEKLFF. CDR3 DNA sequence: TGTGCCAGCAAGGTACCGGGACAGGCAGATGAAAAACTGTTTTTT. The V gene is TRBV28, the J gene TRBJ1-4; 8 nucleotides agree with TRBD1. The CDR3 has 15 amino acids. Per germline, CDR1 MDHEN and CDR2 SYDVKM. The trim removed 7 bases at V and 6 bases at J, leaving 10 bases unmatched.

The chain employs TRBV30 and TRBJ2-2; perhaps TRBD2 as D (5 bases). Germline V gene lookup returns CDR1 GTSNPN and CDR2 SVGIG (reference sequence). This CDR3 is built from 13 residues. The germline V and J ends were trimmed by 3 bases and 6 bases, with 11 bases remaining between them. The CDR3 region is CAWRGVGAGELFF. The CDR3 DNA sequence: TGTGCCTGGAGGGGAGTTGGGGCCGGGGAGCTGTTTTTT. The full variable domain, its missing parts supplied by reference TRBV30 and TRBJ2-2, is SQTIHQWPATLVQPVGSPLSLECTVEGTSNPNLYWYRQAAGRGLQLLFYSVGIGQISSEVPQNLSASRPQDRQFILSSKKLLLSDSGFYLCAWRGVGAGELFFGEGSRLTVL.

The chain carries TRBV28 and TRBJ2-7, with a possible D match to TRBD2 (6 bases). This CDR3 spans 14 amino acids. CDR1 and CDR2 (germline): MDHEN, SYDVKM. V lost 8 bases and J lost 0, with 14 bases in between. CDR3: CASGLTSSSYEQYF. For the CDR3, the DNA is TGTGCCAGCGGCTTAACTAGCTCCTCCTACGAGCAGTACTTC.

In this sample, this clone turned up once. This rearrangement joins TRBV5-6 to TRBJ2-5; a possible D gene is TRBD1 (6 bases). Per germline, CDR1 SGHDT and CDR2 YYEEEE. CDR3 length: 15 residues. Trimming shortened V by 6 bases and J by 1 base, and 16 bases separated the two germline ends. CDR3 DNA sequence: TGTGCCAGCAATTTCCTTGGACAGCTCCAAGAGACCCAGTACTTC. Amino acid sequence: CASNFLGQLQETQYF.

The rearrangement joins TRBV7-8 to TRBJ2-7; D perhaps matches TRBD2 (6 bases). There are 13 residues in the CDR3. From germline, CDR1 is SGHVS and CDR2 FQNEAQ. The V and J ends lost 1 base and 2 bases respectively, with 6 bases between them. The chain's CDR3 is CASSLGLAYEQYF. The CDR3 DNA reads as TGTGCCAGCAGCTTAGGACTAGCCTACGAGCAGTACTTC. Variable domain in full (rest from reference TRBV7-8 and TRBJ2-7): GAGVSQSPRYKVAKRGQDVALRCDPISGHVSLFWYQQALGQGPEFLTYFQNEAQLDKSGLPSDRFFAERPEGSVSTLKIQRTQQEDSAVYLCASSLGLAYEQYFGPGTRLTVT.

CDR3 protein: CSVSGTSDTYEQYF. CDR3 DNA sequence: TGCAGCGTATCCGGGACTAGTGATACCTACGAGCAGTACTTC. This chain links TRBV29-1 with TRBJ2-7; 8 positions agree with TRBD2. Trimming at V came to 6 bases and at J to 2 bases, leaving 9 bases not matched to a gene. In germline, CDR1 is SQVTM, CDR2 ANQGSEA. The CDR3 is 14 residues long.

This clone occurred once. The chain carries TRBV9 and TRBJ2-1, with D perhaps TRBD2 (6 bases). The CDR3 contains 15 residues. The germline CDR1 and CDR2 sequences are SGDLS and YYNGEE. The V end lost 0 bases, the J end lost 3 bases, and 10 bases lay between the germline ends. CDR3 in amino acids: CASSVDLSGYNEQFF. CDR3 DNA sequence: TGTGCCAGCAGCGTAGATCTTAGCGGCTACAATGAGCAGTTCTTC.

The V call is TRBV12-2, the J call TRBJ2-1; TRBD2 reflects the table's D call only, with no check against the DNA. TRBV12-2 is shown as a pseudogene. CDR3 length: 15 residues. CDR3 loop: CASRLPRTSWVEQFF. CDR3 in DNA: TGTGCAAGTCGCTTACCGAGGACTAGTTGGGTAGAGCAGTTCTTC.

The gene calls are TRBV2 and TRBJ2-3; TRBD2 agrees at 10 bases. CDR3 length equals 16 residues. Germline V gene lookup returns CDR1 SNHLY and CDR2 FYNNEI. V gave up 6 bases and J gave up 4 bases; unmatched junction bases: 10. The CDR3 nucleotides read TGTGCCAGCAGGGAACAACTAGCGGGATTAGCAGATACGCAGTATTTT. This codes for CASREQLAGLADTQYF.

CDR3 sequence: CAWRGERESPLHF. The CDR3 region has the DNA TGTGCCTGGAGAGGGGAGCGGGAGTCACCCCTCCACTTT. The genes are TRBV30 and TRBJ1-6, with D possibly TRBD1 on 5 matching bases. CDR1 is GTSNPN, CDR2 SVGIG, per germline (reference sequence). The CDR3 consists of 13 residues. V was cut by 3 bases and J by 10 bases, with 13 bases left in between.